This entry describes one TCR beta chain. The antigen is not known. Time point of the sample: pre-treatment baseline. These data are taken from a study of blood T cell dynamics during melanoma immunotherapy. For the study at large: First-line therapy was either pembrolizumab or nivolumab with ipilimumab for metastatic melanoma. Overall study findings and caveats: PBMC repertoires of eventual disease-control patients split at W3 into clonality or diversity gains.

TCRdb's table, derived via immunoSEQ multiplex PCR, lists solely in-frame clones and lacks some. The sample holds 9,100 or so clones; 80% to 90% are singletons and the top ten take about 10%. Germline V lookup: CDR1 WNHNN, CDR2 SYGVQD (reference sequence). V gave up 3 bases and J gave up 6 bases, with 12 bases separating them. The CDR3 consists of 14 residues. The V call is TRBV10-1, the J call TRBJ2-1; unclear D gene. The sample was blood, taken from a patient treated with checkpoint blockade. This TCR was sampled from a human donor with melanoma. The CDR3 nucleotides read TGCGCCAGCAGTGAAATCGACCGGCCCAATGAGCAGTTCTTC. Its protein is CASSEIDRPNEQFF.